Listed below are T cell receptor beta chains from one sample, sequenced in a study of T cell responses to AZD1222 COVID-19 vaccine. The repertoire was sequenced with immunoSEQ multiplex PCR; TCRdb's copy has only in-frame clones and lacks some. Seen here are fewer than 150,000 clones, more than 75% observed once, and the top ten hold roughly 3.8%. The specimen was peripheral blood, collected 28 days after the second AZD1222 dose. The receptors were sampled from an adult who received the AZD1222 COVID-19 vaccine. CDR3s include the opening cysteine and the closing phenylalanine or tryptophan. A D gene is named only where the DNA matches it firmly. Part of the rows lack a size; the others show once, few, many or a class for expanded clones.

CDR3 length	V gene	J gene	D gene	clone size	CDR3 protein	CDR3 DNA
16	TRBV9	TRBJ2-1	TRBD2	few	CASSVAPGLASGKQFF	TGTGCCAGCAGCGTAGCTCCTGGACTAGCTTCGGGGAAGCAGTTCTTC
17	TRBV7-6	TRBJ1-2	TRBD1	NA	CASRTDNYRDRNYGYTF	TGTGCCAGCAGAACGGACAATTACCGGGACAGGAACTATGGCTACACCTTC
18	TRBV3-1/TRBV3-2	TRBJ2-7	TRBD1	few	CASSQDGRPGQEIYEQYF	TGTGCCAGCAGCCAAGATGGAAGGCCGGGACAGGAGATCTACGAGCAGTACTTC
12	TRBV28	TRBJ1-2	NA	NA	CASSSISYGYTF	TGTGCCAGCAGCTCCATAAGCTATGGCTACACCTTC
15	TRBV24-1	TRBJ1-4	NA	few	CATSVGIGGNEKLFF	TGTGCCACCAGTGTCGGAATTGGGGGAAATGAAAAACTGTTTTTT
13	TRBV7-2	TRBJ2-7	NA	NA	CASRYRTDYEQYF	TGTGCCAGCAGATATAGGACAGACTACGAGCAGTACTTC
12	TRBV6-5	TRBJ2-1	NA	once	CASSYGGHEQFF	TGTGCCAGCAGTTACGGAGGGCATGAGCAGTTCTTC
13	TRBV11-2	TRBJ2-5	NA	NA	CASSFGSQETQYF	TGTGCCAGCAGCTTCGGCAGCCAAGAGACCCAGTACTTC
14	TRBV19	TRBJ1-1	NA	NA	CASSIRGREVEAFF	TGTGCCAGTAGTATTAGGGGCAGGGAGGTTGAAGCTTTCTTT
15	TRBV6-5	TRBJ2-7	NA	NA	CASRGKGKGSYEQYF	TGTGCCAGCAGGGGGAAGGGTAAGGGTTCCTACGAGCAGTACTTC
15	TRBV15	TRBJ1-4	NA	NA	CATSRFGGVQEKLFF	TGTGCCACCAGCAGGTTTGGGGGGGTTCAGGAAAAACTGTTTTTT
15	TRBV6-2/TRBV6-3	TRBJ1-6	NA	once	CASSLARGLNSPLHF	TGTGCCAGCAGCCTAGCAAGGGGCTTGAATTCACCCCTCCACTTT
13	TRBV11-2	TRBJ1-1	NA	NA	CASTPGPLTEAFF	TGTGCCAGCACCCCGGGACCGCTCACTGAAGCTTTCTTT
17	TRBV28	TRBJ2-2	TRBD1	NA	CASTQVGQVFNTGELFF	TGTGCCAGCACGCAAGTGGGACAGGTTTTTAACACCGGGGAGCTGTTTTTT
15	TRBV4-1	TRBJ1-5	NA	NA	CASSQGWTANQPQHF	TGCGCCAGCAGCCAAGGGTGGACAGCAAATCAGCCCCAGCATTTT
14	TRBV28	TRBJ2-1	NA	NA	CASSLVGSNNEQFF	TGTGCCAGCAGTTTGGTCGGGAGCAACAATGAGCAGTTCTTC
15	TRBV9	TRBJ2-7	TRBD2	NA	CASSQTSGGDPGQYF	TGTGCCAGCAGCCAAACTAGCGGGGGCGATCCGGGGCAGTACTTC
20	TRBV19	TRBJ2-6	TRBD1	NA	CASSIYPLRDRGLGANVLTF	TGTGCCAGTAGTATCTATCCACTTCGGGACAGGGGGCTCGGGGCCAACGTCCTGACTTTC
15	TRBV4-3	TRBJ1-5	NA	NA	CASSQDRAGNQPQHF	TGCGCCAGCAGCCAAGACAGGGCTGGCAATCAGCCCCAGCATTTT
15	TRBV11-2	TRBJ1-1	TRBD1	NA	CASSSPQTGHTEAFF	TGTGCCAGCAGCTCTCCCCAGACAGGGCACACTGAAGCTTTCTTT
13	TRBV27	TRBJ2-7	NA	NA	CASSFSGTAIRYF	TGTGCCAGCAGTTTCTCCGGGACGGCGATCCGGTACTTC
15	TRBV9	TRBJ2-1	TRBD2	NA	CASSVGAGARDEQFF	TGTGCCAGCAGCGTAGGGGCGGGAGCTCGTGATGAGCAGTTCTTC
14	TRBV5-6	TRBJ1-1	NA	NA	CASSLDLGREEAFF	TGTGCCAGCAGCTTGGATCTCGGGAGGGAAGAAGCTTTCTTT
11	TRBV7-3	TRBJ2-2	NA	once	CASTHGGELFF	TGTGCCAGCACCCATGGGGGGGAGCTGTTTTTT
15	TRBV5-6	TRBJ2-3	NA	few	CASSLSGGGTDTQYF	TGTGCCAGCAGCCTTAGCGGTGGGGGGACAGATACGCAGTATTTT
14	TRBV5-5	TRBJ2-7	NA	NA	CASSLFPESYEQYF	TGTGCCAGCAGCTTGTTTCCAGAATCCTACGAGCAGTACTTC
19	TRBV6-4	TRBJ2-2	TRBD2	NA	CASSAHRQTGTSGVGELFF	TGTGCCAGCAGTGCCCACCGACAGACCGGGACTAGTGGGGTAGGGGAGCTGTTTTTT
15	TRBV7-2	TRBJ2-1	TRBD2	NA	CASSALAGGNNEQFF	TGTGCCAGCAGCGCATTAGCGGGGGGCAACAATGAGCAGTTCTTC
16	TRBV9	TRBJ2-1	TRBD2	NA	CASSVDIAGIGDEQFF	TGTGCCAGCAGCGTAGACATAGCGGGTATTGGTGATGAGCAGTTCTTC
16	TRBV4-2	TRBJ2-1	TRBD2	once	CASSQDSAGGPPAKFF	TGTGCCAGCAGCCAAGATTCAGCGGGAGGGCCGCCAGCGAAGTTCTTC
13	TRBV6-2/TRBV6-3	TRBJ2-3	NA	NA	CASSYGETDTQYF	TGTGCCAGCAGTTACGGGGAGACAGATACGCAGTATTTT
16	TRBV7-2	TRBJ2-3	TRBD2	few	CASSLASGVSTDTQYF	TGTGCCAGCAGCTTAGCCAGCGGGGTGAGCACAGATACGCAGTATTTT
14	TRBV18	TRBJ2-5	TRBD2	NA	CASSPTGGQETQYF	TGTGCCAGCTCACCTACGGGGGGCCAAGAGACCCAGTACTTC
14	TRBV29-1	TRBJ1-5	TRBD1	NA	CSVGTGGGSQPQHF	TGCAGCGTTGGGACAGGGGGCGGGAGTCAGCCCCAGCATTTT
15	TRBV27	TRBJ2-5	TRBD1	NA	CASSLWAGGEETQYF	TGTGCCAGCAGTTTATGGGCAGGGGGAGAGGAGACCCAGTACTTC
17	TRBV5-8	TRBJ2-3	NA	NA	CASSLGAGAASTDTQYF	TGTGCCAGCAGCTTGGGGGCCGGGGCGGCTAGCACAGATACGCAGTATTTT
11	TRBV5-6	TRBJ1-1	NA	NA	CASSLSHEAFF	TGTGCCAGCAGCTTGTCCCATGAAGCTTTCTTT
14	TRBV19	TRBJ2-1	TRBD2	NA	CASAPSGDYNEQFF	TGTGCCAGTGCTCCTAGCGGGGATTACAATGAGCAGTTCTTC
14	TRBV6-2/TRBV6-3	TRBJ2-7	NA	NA	CASSYGTDSSEQYF	TGTGCCAGCAGTTACGGGACCGACAGTAGCGAGCAGTACTTC
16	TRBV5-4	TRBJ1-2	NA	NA	CASSLGGAGVEYGYTF	TGTGCCAGCAGCTTGGGCGGGGCAGGGGTGGAATATGGCTACACCTTC
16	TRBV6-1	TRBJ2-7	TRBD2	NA	CASSDELAGGIYEQYF	TGTGCCAGCAGTGACGAGCTAGCGGGAGGAATCTACGAGCAGTACTTC
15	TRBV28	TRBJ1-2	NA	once	CASSPGPGGYYGYTF	TGTGCCAGCAGTCCCGGCCCTGGGGGGTACTATGGCTACACCTTC
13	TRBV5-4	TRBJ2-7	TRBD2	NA	CASSPGGVHEQYF	TGTGCCAGCAGCCCCGGGGGGGTCCACGAGCAGTACTTC
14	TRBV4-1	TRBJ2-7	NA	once	CASSQIQGHYEQYF	TGCGCCAGCAGCCAGATCCAGGGTCATTACGAGCAGTACTTC
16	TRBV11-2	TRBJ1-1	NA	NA	CASSFPSDSLNTEAFF	TGTGCCAGCAGCTTCCCCTCGGACAGCTTGAACACTGAAGCTTTCTTT
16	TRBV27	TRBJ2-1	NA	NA	CASSLSEVSSYNEQFF	TGTGCCAGCAGTTTATCAGAGGTGAGCTCCTACAATGAGCAGTTCTTC
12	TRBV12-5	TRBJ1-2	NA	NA	CASGLVQGGYTF	TGTGCTAGTGGTTTGGTCCAGGGTGGCTACACCTTC
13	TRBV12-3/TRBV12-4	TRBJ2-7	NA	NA	CASSRVLAYEQYF	TGTGCCAGCAGCAGGGTTCTCGCCTACGAGCAGTACTTC